This T cell receptor beta chain originates from a study of CD8+ T cells in alopecia areata. RNA was isolated and reverse transcribed to cDNA, the sequencing template. TCRdb's copy holds only in-frame clones and misses some; the assay was immunoSEQ multiplex PCR. The sample records roughly 120,000 clones, approximately 58% being singletons. Comments on this clone: Its target is unknown.

PBMCs served as the source from which CD4+ and CD8+ T cells were sorted. Study-wide results and limits: Scalp data also include sequences from resident alphabeta T cells of normal skin. The study found higher clonality in lesional than normal scalp, especially in alopecia totalis/universalis. Researchers reported that TCR sharing among patients proved less clear than in mice, possibly HLA-linked.

The CDR3 loop spans 15 amino acids. Germline CDR1 and CDR2: SGHAT and FQNNGV. V lost 1 base, J lost 5 bases, and 14 bases lay in between. Material for sequencing was CD4+ T cells sorted from blood. This clonotype was obtained from a human donor in good health. This chain connects TRBV11-2 to TRBJ2-5; no clear D gene. CDR3 nucleotide sequence: TGTGCCAGCAGCTTAGTGAGTGGGCAAGGGGAGACCCAGTACTTC. Translation gives CASSLVSGQGETQYF. Full variable domain (rest looked up from reference TRBV11-2 and TRBJ2-5): EAGVAQSPRYKIIEKRQSVAFWCNPISGHATLYWYQQILGQGPKLLIQFQNNGVVDDSQLPKDRFSAERLKGVDSTLKIQPAKLEDSAVYLCASSLVSGQGETQYFGPGTRLLVL.